This T cell receptor (beta chain) is from a study of technical replicates of blood from a few donors. The repertoire was sequenced with immunoSEQ multiplex PCR; TCRdb's copy has only in-frame clones and lacks some. This table holds some 81,000 clones, about 91% found once. The CDR3 runs 18 residues. Germline V gene lookup returns CDR1 SGHAT and CDR2 FQNNGV. Losses at the gene ends were 3 bases for V and 6 bases for J; bases not matched to a gene: 12. The genes are TRBV11-2 and TRBJ2-7; 15 bases line up with TRBD2. This sequence was found in a human donor in good health. The sequenced sample consisted of T cells isolated from PBMCs. The CDR3 sequence is CASSLAGGLAGGAAEQYF. In DNA, the CDR3 is TGTGCCAGCAGCTTGGCCGGGGGACTAGCGGGAGGAGCGGCCGAGCAGTACTTC.